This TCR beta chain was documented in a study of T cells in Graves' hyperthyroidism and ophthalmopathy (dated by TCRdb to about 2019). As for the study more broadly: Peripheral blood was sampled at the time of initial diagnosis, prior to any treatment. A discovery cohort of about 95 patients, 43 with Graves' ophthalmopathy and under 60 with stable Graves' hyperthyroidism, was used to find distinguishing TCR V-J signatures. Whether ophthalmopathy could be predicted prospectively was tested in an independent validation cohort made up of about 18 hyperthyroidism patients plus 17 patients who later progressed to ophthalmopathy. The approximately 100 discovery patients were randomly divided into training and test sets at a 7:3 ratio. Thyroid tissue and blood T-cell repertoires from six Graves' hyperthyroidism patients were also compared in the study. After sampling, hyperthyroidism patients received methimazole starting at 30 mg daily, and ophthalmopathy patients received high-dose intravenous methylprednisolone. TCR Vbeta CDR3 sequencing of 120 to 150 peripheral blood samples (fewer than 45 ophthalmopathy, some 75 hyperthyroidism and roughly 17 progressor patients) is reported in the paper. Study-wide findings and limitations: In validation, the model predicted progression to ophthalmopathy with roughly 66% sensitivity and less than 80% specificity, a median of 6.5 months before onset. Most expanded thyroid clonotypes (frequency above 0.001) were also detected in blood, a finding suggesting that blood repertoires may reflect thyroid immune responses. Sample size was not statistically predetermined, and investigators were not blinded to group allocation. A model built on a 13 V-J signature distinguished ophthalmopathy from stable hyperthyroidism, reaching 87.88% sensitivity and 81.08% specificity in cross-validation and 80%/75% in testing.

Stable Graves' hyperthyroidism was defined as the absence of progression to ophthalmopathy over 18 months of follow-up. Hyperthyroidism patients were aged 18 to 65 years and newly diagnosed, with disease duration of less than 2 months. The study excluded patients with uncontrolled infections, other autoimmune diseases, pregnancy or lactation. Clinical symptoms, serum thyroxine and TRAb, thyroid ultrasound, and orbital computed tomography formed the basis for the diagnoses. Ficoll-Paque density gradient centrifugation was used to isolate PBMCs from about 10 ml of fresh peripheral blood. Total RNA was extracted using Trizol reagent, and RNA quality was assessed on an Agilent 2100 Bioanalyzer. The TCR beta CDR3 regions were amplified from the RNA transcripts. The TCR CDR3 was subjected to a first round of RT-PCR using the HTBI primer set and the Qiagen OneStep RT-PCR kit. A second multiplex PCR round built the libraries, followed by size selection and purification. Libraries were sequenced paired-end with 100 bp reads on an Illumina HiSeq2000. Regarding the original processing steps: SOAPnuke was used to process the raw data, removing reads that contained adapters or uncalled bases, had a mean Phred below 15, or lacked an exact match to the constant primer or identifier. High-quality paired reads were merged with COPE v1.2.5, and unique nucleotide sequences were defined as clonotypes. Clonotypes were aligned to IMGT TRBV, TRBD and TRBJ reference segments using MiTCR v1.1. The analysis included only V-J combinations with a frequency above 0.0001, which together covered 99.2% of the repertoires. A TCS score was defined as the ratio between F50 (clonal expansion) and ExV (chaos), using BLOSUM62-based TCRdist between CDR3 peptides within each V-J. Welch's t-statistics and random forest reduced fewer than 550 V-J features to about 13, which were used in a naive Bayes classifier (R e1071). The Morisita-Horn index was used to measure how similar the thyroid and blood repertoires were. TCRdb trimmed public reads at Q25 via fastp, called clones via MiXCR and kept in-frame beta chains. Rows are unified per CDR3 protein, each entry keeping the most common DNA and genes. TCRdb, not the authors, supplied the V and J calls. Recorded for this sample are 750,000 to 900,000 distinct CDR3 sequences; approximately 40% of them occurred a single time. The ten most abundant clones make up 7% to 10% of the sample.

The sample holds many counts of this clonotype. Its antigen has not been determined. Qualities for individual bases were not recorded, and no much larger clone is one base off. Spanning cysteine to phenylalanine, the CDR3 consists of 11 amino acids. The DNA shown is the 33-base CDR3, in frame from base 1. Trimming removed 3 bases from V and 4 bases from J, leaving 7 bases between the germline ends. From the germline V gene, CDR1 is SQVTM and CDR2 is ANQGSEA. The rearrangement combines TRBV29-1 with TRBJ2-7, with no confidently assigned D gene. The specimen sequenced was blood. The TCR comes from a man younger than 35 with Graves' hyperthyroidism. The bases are TGCAGCGTTGAGAGTGGATACGAGCAGTACTTC. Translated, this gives CSVESGYEQYF.